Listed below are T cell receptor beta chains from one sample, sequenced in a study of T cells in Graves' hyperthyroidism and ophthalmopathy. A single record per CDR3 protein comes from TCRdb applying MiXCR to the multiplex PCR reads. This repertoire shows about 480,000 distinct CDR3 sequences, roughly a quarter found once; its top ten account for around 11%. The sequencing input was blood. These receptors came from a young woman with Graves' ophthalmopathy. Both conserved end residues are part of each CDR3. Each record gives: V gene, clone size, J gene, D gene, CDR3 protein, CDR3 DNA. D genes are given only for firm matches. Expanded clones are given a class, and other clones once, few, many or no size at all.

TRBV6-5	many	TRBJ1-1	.	CASSYRAIVTEAFF	TGTGCCAGCAGTTACAGGGCGATTGTGACTGAAGCTTTCTTT
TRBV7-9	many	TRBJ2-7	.	CASSLNDVLSYEQYF	TGTGCCAGCAGCTTAAACGACGTACTCTCCTACGAGCAGTACTTC
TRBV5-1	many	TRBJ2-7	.	CASSLAQGTTYEQYF	TGCGCCAGCAGCTTGGCTCAGGGGACAACCTACGAGCAGTACTTC
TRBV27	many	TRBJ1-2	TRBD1	CASGETGGLYGYTF	TGTGCCAGCGGGGAGACAGGGGGGCTCTATGGCTACACCTTC
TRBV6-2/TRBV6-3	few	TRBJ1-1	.	CASSYGSGALNTEAFF	TGTGCCAGCAGTTACGGCTCAGGGGCTTTGAACACTGAAGCTTTCTTT
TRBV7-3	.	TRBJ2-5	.	CASSLIREGGETQYF	TGTGCCAGCAGCTTAATTAGGGAGGGGGGAGAGACCCAGTACTTC
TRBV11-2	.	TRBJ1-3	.	CASSLVGAGSGNTIYF	TGTGCCAGCAGCTTAGTTGGGGCCGGCTCTGGAAACACCATATATTTT
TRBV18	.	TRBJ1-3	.	CASSSTTAASGNTIYF	TGTGCCAGCTCATCAACGACAGCGGCCTCAGGAAACACCATATATTTT
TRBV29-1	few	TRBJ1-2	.	CSAGPGAHDYGYTF	TGCAGCGCCGGGCCAGGGGCCCACGACTATGGCTACACCTTC
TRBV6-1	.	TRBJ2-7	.	CASSEFGNVDEQYF	TGTGCCAGCAGTGAATTTGGGAATGTGGACGAGCAGTACTTC
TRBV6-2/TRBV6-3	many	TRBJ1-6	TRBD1	CASKGQGSSPLHF	TGTGCCAGCAAAGGACAGGGGAGTTCACCCCTCCACTTT
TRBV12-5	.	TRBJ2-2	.	CASVRAGELFF	TGTGCTAGTGTAAGGGCAGGGGAGCTGTTTTTT
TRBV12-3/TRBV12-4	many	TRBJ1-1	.	CASTSSGGTEAFF	TGTGCCAGCACCTCCTCCGGGGGGACTGAAGCTTTCTTT
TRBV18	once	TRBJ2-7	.	CASSPPSDYEQYF	TGTGCCAGCTCACCACCGAGCGATTACGAGCAGTACTTC